Each of the 29 T cell receptor beta chains below was sequenced from the same sample in a study of response to subunit inactivated influenza vaccine. Each CDR3 protein gets one entry after TCRdb re-called the RT-PCR reads with MiXCR. The sample yields 600,000 to 850,000 distinct CDR3 sequences, approximately 15% seen once. The specimen comprised PBMCs from blood, sampled 14 to 15 days before vaccination. These receptors were obtained from a man aged 50 to 60 who received an inactivated influenza vaccine.

The rearrangement joins TRBV29-1 to TRBJ2-6, with 8 bases matching TRBD1. The ends lost 0 bases at V and 0 bases at J; junction bases unmatched: 13. The CDR3 covers 20 residues. The germline CDR1 and CDR2 sequences are SQVTM and ANQGSEA. CDR3 nucleotides: TGCAGCGTTGAAGATGAGGGTTCCGGGACAGGCTACTCTGGGGCCAACGTCCTGACTTTC. The encoded protein is CSVEDEGSGTGYSGANVLTF.

Regarding this clonotype: Sequence at one end of the junction differs from germline and may be a read error. The V gene is TRBV2, the J gene TRBJ2-1; 9 nucleotides align to TRBD2. CDR3 size: 16 residues. CDR1 is SNHLY, CDR2 FYNNEI, per germline. CDR3 nucleotide sequence: TGTGCCAGCAGTGAATGGCTAGCGGGGAGATACAATGACCAGTTCTTC. Encoded protein: CASSEWLAGRYNDQFF.

The chain recombines TRBV7-2 with TRBJ2-7; TRBD1 might be the D (6 bases). CDR1 is SGHTA and CDR2 is FQGNSA in the germline V gene. Trimming removed 1 base from V and 5 bases from J, with 18 bases in between. This CDR3 has 16 amino acids. The CDR3 DNA reads as TGTGCCAGCAGCTTAGAGGGGACACTTCAGAGGAACGAGCAGTACTTC. Translating gives CASSLEGTLQRNEQYF.

This clonotype was picked up a small number of times. The chain couples TRBV2 to TRBJ2-1; 8 bases agree with TRBD2. CDR1 and CDR2 from the germline V gene are SNHLY and FYNNEI. This CDR3 is 13 amino acids long. Unmatched junction bases numbered 2, after V lost 4 bases and J lost 6 bases. The CDR3 protein is CASSVGRANEQFF. As DNA, the CDR3 is TGTGCCAGCAGTGTCGGGAGGGCCAATGAGCAGTTCTTC.

This chain joins TRBV7-6 and TRBJ2-1, with 7 bases that match TRBD1. Germline V CDR1 and CDR2: SGHVS, FNYEAQ. This CDR3 has 17 amino acids. J gave up 8 bases and V 0 bases, and 13 bases lay outside the gene matches. CDR3 protein: CASSLASRTGFLDEQFF. Here the CDR3 DNA reads TGTGCCAGCAGCTTAGCGTCCAGGACAGGATTCTTGGATGAGCAGTTCTTC.

This clonotype was recorded at least ten times. The rearrangement links TRBV28 to TRBJ1-6; no clear D. Germline V gene data show CDR1 as MDHEN and CDR2 as SYDVKM. V was cut by 1 base and J by 15 bases, with 10 bases left in between. CDR3 size: 12 residues. The CDR3 DNA is TGTGCCAGCAGTTTATTGGGTGACCTCCTCCACTTT. It specifies CASSLLGDLLHF.

This clonotype occurred many times. V gene TRBV7-2 combines with J gene TRBJ2-7; D uncertain. The length of the CDR3 is 13 residues. Germline lookup yields CDR1 SGHTA and CDR2 FQGNSA. V gave up 3 bases and J gave up 6 bases, with 12 bases separating them. CDR3 in DNA: TGTGCCAGCAGCTTTTCCGGCCCAACCGAGCAGTACTTC. It codes for CASSFSGPTEQYF.

This clonotype appeared once. The chain combines TRBV5-6 with TRBJ2-3, with D possibly TRBD1 on 6 matching bases. The V and J ends lost 0 bases and 1 base respectively, with 15 bases between them. Germline CDR1 reads SGHDT; CDR2 reads YYEEEE. This CDR3 region has 17 residues. Written as DNA, the CDR3 is TGTGCCAGCAGCTTGGCCGTTAATCGACAGGGCACAGATACGCAGTATTTT. Translating it yields CASSLAVNRQGTDTQYF. Based on the CDR3 plus reference TRBV5-6 and TRBJ2-3, the full variable domain is DAGVTQSPTHLIKTRGQQVTLRCSPKSGHDTVSWYQQALGQGPQFIFQYYEEEERQRGNFPDRFSGHQFPNYSSELNVNALLLGDSALYLCASSLAVNRQGTDTQYFGPGTRLTVL.

This clonotype was seen more than once but under ten times. V gene TRBV11-2 combines with J gene TRBJ2-1; 8 bases align to TRBD2. The V gene's germline CDR1 is SGHAT and CDR2 FQNNGV. The CDR3 length is 15 residues. The V segment lost 1 base and the J segment 4 bases; nucleotides outside the gene matches: 3. Here the CDR3 reads CASSLVASGYNEQFF. The CDR3 DNA follows: TGTGCCAGCAGCTTAGTAGCTAGCGGGTACAATGAGCAGTTCTTC. The full variable domain, its missing parts supplied by reference TRBV11-2 and TRBJ2-1, is EAGVAQSPRYKIIEKRQSVAFWCNPISGHATLYWYQQILGQGPKLLIQFQNNGVVDDSQLPKDRFSAERLKGVDSTLKIQPAKLEDSAVYLCASSLVASGYNEQFFGPGTRLTVL.

The chain is built from TRBV11-3 and TRBJ2-7; D is undetermined. The CDR3 runs 14 residues. In germline, CDR1 is SGHNT, CDR2 YENEEA. V lost 4 bases and J 4 bases, leaving 14 bases between the germline ends. CDR3 sequence (DNA): TGTGCCAGCAGCTACGGCCCGATGGAATACGAGCAGTACTTC. It yields the protein CASSYGPMEYEQYF.

This clonotype was picked up a small number of times. The chain is built from TRBV15 and TRBJ2-3, with D possibly TRBD1 on 5 matching bases. This CDR3 has 13 amino acids. Trimming cost V 7 bases and J 5 bases, with 13 bases left between them. Germline CDR1 LNHNV, CDR2 YYDKDF (reference sequence). DNA for the CDR3: TGTGCCACCAAAAAGGGGCAGAGAGATACGCAGTATTTT. Residues: CATKKGQRDTQYF.

This clonotype occurred a few times. This sequence joins TRBV5-8 and TRBJ1-2; tentative D call: TRBD1 (5 bases). The germline V gene encodes CDR1 SGHTS and CDR2 YDEGEE. The V end lost 1 base, the J end lost 7 bases, and 11 bases lay between the germline ends. The CDR3 has 13 residues. For the CDR3, the DNA is TGTGCCAGCAGCTTGTTCCAGGGAGGTGGCTACACCTTC. As protein: CASSLFQGGGYTF.

The chain is built from TRBV5-1 and TRBJ1-1; no clear D gene. The germline V and J ends were trimmed by 0 bases and 0 bases, with 15 bases remaining between them. Per germline, CDR1 SGHRS and CDR2 YFSETQ. This CDR3 contains 17 residues. The CDR3 coding sequence is TGCGCCAGCAGCTTGGATTTTAGCGGGGTCGTGAACACTGAAGCTTTCTTT. Protein product: CASSLDFSGVVNTEAFF.

CDR3 DNA: TGTGCCAGCAGTAATTACATATGGGAGACCCAGTACTTC. Translation: CASSNYIWETQYF. The chain employs TRBV7-2 and TRBJ2-5; no clear D. The V end was cut by 6 bases, the J end by 5 bases, with 13 bases between. The CDR3 runs 13 residues. CDR1 is SGHTA and CDR2 is FQGNSA in the germline V gene.

In this sample, this clonotype turned up a few times. This chain links TRBV6-6 with TRBJ1-5; 7 bases line up with TRBD1. Per germline, CDR1 MNHNY and CDR2 SVGAGI (reference sequence). V lost 8 bases and J lost 12; bases outside the gene matches: 7. The CDR3 spans 11 residues. CDR3 nucleotide sequence: TGTGCCAGCGGGGGGACAGCTTACCAGCATTTT. Translating it yields CASGGTAYQHF.

The CDR3 DNA is TGTGCCAGCAGCTCCCAAGCGGGTTCCGGCACAGATACGCAGTATTTT. Translated, it gives CASSSQAGSGTDTQYF. V and J are TRBV7-2 and TRBJ2-3, with a tentative D call TRBD2 (6 bases). The CDR3 length is 16 residues. Deletions cut 4 bases from V and 1 base from J, with 15 bases between. Germline CDR1 is SGHTA and CDR2 is FQGNSA.

This clonotype was observed a few times. The chain carries TRBV28 and TRBJ2-7; D uncertain. The CDR3 length is 14 residues. Germline V CDR1 and CDR2: MDHEN, SYDVKM. Trimming cost V 10 bases and J 6 bases, with 22 bases left between them. CDR3 protein: CATISPGQVVEQYF. CDR3 nucleotide sequence: TGTGCCACCATCTCTCCGGGCCAAGTGGTCGAGCAGTACTTC.

This clonotype was detected only a few times. The chain joins TRBV7-8 to TRBJ1-5, with D hard to call. The CDR3 sequence is 17 residues long. CDR1 SGHVS and CDR2 FQNEAQ come from the germline V gene. Trimming stripped 3 bases from V and 0 bases from J, with 15 bases between. The CDR3 sequence: CASSFIPAGYSNQPQHF. The CDR3, as DNA: TGTGCCAGCAGCTTCATACCCGCGGGGTATAGCAATCAGCCCCAGCATTTT.

V and J are TRBV7-2 and TRBJ2-3, with a possible D match to TRBD2 (5 bases). The CDR3 is made up of 14 amino acids. V shed 5 bases and J shed 7 bases, with 16 bases lying between them. Germline CDR1 and CDR2: SGHTA and FQGNSA. CDR3 DNA sequence: TGTGCCAGCAGCCTAGGGCGGGCCCCGAATACGCAGTATTTT. It codes for CASSLGRAPNTQYF.

This clonotype came up many times. V is TRBV3-1 and J is TRBJ1-5; D remains ambiguous. The germline CDR1 and CDR2 sequences are LGHDT and YNNKEL (reference sequence). Deletions cut 0 bases from V and 4 bases from J, with 1 base between. This CDR3 spans 12 amino acids. DNA of the CDR3: TGTGCCAGCAGCCAAGAGAATCAGCCCCAGCATTTT. Residues: CASSQENQPQHF.

This clonotype was found a few times. J is TRBJ1-2 and V is TRBV20-1, with D tentatively TRBD1 (5 bases). The CDR3 has 16 amino acids. Germline assignment: CDR1 DFQATT and CDR2 SNEGSKA (reference sequence). V lost 0 bases and J lost 0, with 14 bases in between. CDR3: CSARDIRGGTNYGYTF. DNA of the CDR3: TGCAGTGCTAGAGATATTCGGGGGGGAACTAACTATGGCTACACCTTC.

A few counts support this clonotype. The chain has TRBV7-9 and TRBJ1-1; unclear D gene. From germline, CDR1 is SEHNR and CDR2 FQNEAQ (reference sequence). The CDR3 loop spans 13 amino acids. V was clipped by 0 bases and J by 3 bases, with 5 bases between them. In DNA form, the CDR3 reads TGTGCCAGCAGCTTAGCTTATGACACTGAAGCTTTCTTT. Its translation: CASSLAYDTEAFF.

The chain links TRBV12-3 or TRBV12-4 to TRBJ2-2; 8 positions agree with TRBD1. This CDR3 comprises 15 residues. V lost 6 bases, J lost 6 bases, and 9 bases stayed unmatched. The CDR3 sequence: CASSPRPQGAGELFF. CDR3 DNA sequence: TGTGCCAGCAGCCCCCGGCCACAGGGGGCCGGGGAGCTGTTTTTT.

The DNA for the CDR3 is TGTGCCAGCAGTGAGCGAGACTACTACAATGAGCAGTTCTTC. Translated: CASSERDYYNEQFF. The V gene is TRBV2, the J gene TRBJ2-1, with D perhaps TRBD2 (5 bases). Germline values: CDR1 SNHLY, CDR2 FYNNEI. V gave up 3 bases and J gave up 3 bases, with 9 bases separating them. The length of the CDR3 is 14 residues.

The chain combines TRBV7-9 with TRBJ2-7; unclear D gene. CDR3 length equals 12 residues. Trimming took 5 bases from V and 4 from J, leaving 9 bases between them. Germline values: CDR1 SEHNR, CDR2 FQNEAQ (reference sequence). CDR3 sequence: CASSRVMYEQYF. CDR3 DNA sequence: TGTGCCAGCAGCCGTGTTATGTACGAGCAGTACTTC.

In its sample, this clonotype was seen a few times. The chain employs TRBV28 and TRBJ2-5, with TRBD2 matching 12 bases. J lost 4 bases, V lost 7 bases, and 16 bases had no gene match. In germline, CDR1 is MDHEN, CDR2 SYDVKM. CDR3 length: 18 amino acids. DNA of the CDR3: TGTGCCAGCACGGTGGGCTTGAAGACTAGCGGGGGTTCAGAGACCCAGTACTTC. As protein: CASTVGLKTSGGSETQYF.

This clonotype was observed a few times. V and J are TRBV18 and TRBJ1-3, with 9 bases aligning to TRBD1. J gave up 0 bases and V 0 bases, and 3 bases lay outside the gene matches. This CDR3 is built from 17 residues. Germline V lookup: CDR1 KGHSH, CDR2 LQKENI. CDR3: CASSPPGQGISGNTIYF. The CDR3 nucleotides are TGTGCCAGCTCACCACCGGGACAGGGAATCTCTGGAAACACCATATATTTT.

V gene TRBV20-1 combines with J gene TRBJ1-5, with D tentatively TRBD1 (6 bases). CDR1 is DFQATT and CDR2 is SNEGSKA in the germline V gene (reference sequence). The CDR3 has 11 amino acids. Trimming took 6 bases from V and 9 from J, leaving 12 bases between them. The CDR3 coding sequence is TGCAGTGCGTCGACAGGCGGGCCCCAGCATTTT. Translating gives CSASTGGPQHF.

In its sample, this clonotype was seen a few times. The chain employs TRBV5-1 and TRBJ2-3; 7 bases match TRBD2. The CDR3 length is 15 residues. Trimming took 4 bases from V and 0 from J; bases not matched to a gene: 5. Looked up from germline, CDR1 is SGHRS and CDR2 is YFSETQ. The CDR3 sequence is CASSRDGRSTDTQYF. CDR3 coding DNA: TGCGCCAGCAGCCGGGACGGGAGGAGCACAGATACGCAGTATTTT.